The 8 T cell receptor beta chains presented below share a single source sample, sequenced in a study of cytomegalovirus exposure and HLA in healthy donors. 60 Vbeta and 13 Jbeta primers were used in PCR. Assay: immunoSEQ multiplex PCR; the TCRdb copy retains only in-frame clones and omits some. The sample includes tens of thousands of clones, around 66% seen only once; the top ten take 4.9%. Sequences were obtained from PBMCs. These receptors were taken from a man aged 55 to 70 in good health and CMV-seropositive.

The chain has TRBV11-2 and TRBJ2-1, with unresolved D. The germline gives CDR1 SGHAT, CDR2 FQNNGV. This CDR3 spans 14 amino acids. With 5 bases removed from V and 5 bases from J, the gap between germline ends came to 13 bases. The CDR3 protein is CASSMFIRDNEQFF. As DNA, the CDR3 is TGTGCCAGCAGCATGTTCATCCGGGACAATGAGCAGTTCTTC.

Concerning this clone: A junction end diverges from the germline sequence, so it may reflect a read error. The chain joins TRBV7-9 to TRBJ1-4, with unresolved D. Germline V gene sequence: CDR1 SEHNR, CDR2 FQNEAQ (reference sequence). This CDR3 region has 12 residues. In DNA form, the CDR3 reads TGTTCCAGCAGCTTAGAGGAGGGAAAACTGTTTTTT. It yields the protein CSSSLEEGKLFF.

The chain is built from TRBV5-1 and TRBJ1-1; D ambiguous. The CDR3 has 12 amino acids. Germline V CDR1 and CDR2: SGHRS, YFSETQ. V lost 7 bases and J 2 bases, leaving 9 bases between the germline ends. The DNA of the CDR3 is TGCGCCAGCTCCTTTCCCAACACTGAAGCTTTCTTT. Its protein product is CASSFPNTEAFF.

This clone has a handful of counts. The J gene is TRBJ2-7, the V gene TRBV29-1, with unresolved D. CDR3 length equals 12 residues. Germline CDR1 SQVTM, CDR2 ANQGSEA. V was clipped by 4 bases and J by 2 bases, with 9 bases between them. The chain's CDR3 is CSVARGTYEQYF. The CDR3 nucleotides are TGCAGCGTTGCCAGAGGAACCTACGAGCAGTACTTC.

Written as DNA, the CDR3 is TGTGCCAGCAGCTTGCGGAGTCGCGGCACTACTAGGGATACGCAGTATTTT. Amino acids: CASSLRSRGTTRDTQYF. The chain employs TRBV5-5 and TRBJ2-3; TRBD2 is a possible D gene (5 bases). The CDR3 consists of 17 residues. Germline V gene lookup returns CDR1 SGHKS and CDR2 YYEKEE (reference sequence). V was trimmed by 1 base and J by 6 bases, leaving 21 bases between them.

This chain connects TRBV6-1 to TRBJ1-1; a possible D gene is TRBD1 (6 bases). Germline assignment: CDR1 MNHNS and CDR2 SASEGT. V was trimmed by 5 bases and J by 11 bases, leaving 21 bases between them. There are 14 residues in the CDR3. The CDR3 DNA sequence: TGTGCCAGCAGTTATCAGGGGAGGGGGGATGGTGCTTTCTTT. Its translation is CASSYQGRGDGAFF.

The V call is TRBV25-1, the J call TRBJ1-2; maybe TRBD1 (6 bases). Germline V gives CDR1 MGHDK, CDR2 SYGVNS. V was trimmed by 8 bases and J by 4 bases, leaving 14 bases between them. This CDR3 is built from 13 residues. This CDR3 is CASANKDSYGYTF. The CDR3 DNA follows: TGTGCCAGCGCCAACAAGGACAGCTATGGCTACACCTTC.

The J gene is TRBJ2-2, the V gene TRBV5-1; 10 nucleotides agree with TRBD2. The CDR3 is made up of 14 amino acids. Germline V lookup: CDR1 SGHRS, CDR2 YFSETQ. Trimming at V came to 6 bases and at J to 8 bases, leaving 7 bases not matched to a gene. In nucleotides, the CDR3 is TGCGCCAGCACCGGGACTAGCGTGATAGGGGAGCTGTTTTTT. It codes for CASTGTSVIGELFF.